Shown below are 27 T cell receptor beta chains from a single sample sequenced in a study of T cell changes during pregnancy in multiple sclerosis. Sequencing was performed with immunoSEQ multiplex PCR; in TCRdb, only in-frame clones are kept and a portion is missing. There are around 53,000 clones in the sample; approximately 90% occur only once, and around 0.66% lies in the top ten. This sample comprised CD4+ T cells from peripheral blood mononuclear cells, obtained after pregnancy. These receptors all come from a female donor with multiple sclerosis, enrolled in a pregnancy study.

The rearrangement uses TRBV4-3 and TRBJ2-1; D not resolved. Between the trimmed V and J ends, which lost 1 base and 14 bases, there was a span of 9 bases. Per germline, CDR1 LGHNA and CDR2 YSLEER. This CDR3 spans 11 amino acids. DNA for the CDR3: TGCGCCAGCAGCCAAGGGCCGATAAAGTTCTTC. The encoded protein is CASSQGPIKFF.

The CDR3 sequence is CASSQGLAGNNEQFF. The CDR3 region has the DNA TGCGCCAGCAGCCAAGGACTAGCGGGAAACAATGAGCAGTTCTTC. The J gene is TRBJ2-1, the V gene TRBV4-1; TRBD2 matches 11 bases. V shed 1 base, J shed 5 bases, and the junction held 1 base outside the gene matches. The germline V gene has CDR1 MGHRA and CDR2 YSYEKL. The CDR3 contains 15 residues.

This clone was seen just once. CDR3 sequence (DNA): TGTGCCAGCAGCTTGGAGCCGAGAGGCGAGCAGTTCTTC. It encodes CASSLEPRGEQFF. The rearrangement joins TRBV5-4 to TRBJ2-1; D gene uncertain. This CDR3 region has 13 residues. Germline CDR1 and CDR2: SGHNT and YYREEE (reference sequence). Between the trimmed V and J ends, which lost 0 bases and 10 bases, there was a span of 11 bases.

J is TRBJ2-3 and V is TRBV7-3, with TRBD2 identical over 11 bases. J gave up 4 bases and V 5 bases, and 2 bases lay outside the gene matches. CDR1 is SGHTA, CDR2 FQGTGA, per germline. CDR3 size: 14 residues. The CDR3 DNA reads as TGTGCCAGCAGCCCTAGCGGGGGGCCAGATACGCAGTATTTT. Encoded protein: CASSPSGGPDTQYF.

The chain uses TRBV4-3 and TRBJ2-5; 8 positions agree with TRBD1. V was pared by 1 base and J by 4 bases, with 5 bases of the junction left unmatched. Per germline, CDR1 LGHNA and CDR2 YSLEER. This CDR3 has 15 residues. This CDR3 is CASSQGSDRGETQYF. The CDR3 region has the DNA TGCGCCAGCAGCCAAGGTTCTGACAGGGGAGAGACCCAGTACTTC.

This chain joins TRBV18 and TRBJ2-7, with a weak D call TRBD2 (7 bases). The CDR3 runs 13 residues. V gave up 6 bases and J gave up 5 bases, with 14 bases separating them. The germline CDR1 and CDR2 sequences are KGHSH and LQKENI. The CDR3 DNA reads TGTGCCAGCTCCGCCCGCGGGGGCGACGAGCAGTACTTC. Protein sequence: CASSARGGDEQYF.

The V gene is TRBV6-6, the J gene TRBJ1-2; 7 nucleotides line up with TRBD1. The CDR3 is made up of 15 amino acids. J lost 4 bases, V lost 0 bases, and 5 bases had no gene match. The germline V gene has CDR1 MNHNY and CDR2 SVGAGI (reference sequence). CDR3 sequence (DNA): TGTGCCAGCAGTTACTCGGGGGACAGCATCTATGGCTACACCTTC. Translated: CASSYSGDSIYGYTF.

The chain is built from TRBV11-3 and TRBJ2-4, with D possibly matching TRBD1 (6 bases). Germline V CDR1 and CDR2: SGHNT, YENEEA. This CDR3 is 14 amino acids long. V was pared by 5 bases and J by 6 bases, with 14 bases between. CDR3 sequence reads: CASSPDSLGNIQYF. CDR3 sequence (DNA): TGTGCCAGCAGCCCGGACAGTTTGGGAAACATTCAGTACTTC.

The CDR3 region has the DNA TGCGCCAGCAGCCAACTAACAGACTATGGCTACACCTTC. Its translation is CASSQLTDYGYTF. The chain links TRBV4-3 to TRBJ1-2; no clear D. Per the germline V gene, CDR1 is LGHNA and CDR2 is YSLEER. The CDR3 is 13 residues long. The V and J ends lost 2 bases and 3 bases respectively, with 7 bases between them.

V gene TRBV11-2 combines with J gene TRBJ2-4; weak D call: TRBD2 (5 bases). V lost 2 bases and J 4 bases, leaving 6 bases between the germline ends. This CDR3 spans 13 amino acids. Germline V CDR1 and CDR2: SGHAT, FQNNGV. This chain's CDR3 is CASSLSGKNIQYF. CDR3 coding DNA: TGTGCCAGCAGCTTATCGGGGAAAAACATTCAGTACTTC. The whole variable domain, remainder taken from reference TRBV11-2 and TRBJ2-4, is EAGVAQSPRYKIIEKRQSVAFWCNPISGHATLYWYQQILGQGPKLLIQFQNNGVVDDSQLPKDRFSAERLKGVDSTLKIQPAKLEDSAVYLCASSLSGKNIQYFGAGTRLSVL.

The CDR3 reads CASRTATGHYGYTF. In DNA form, the CDR3 reads TGTGCCAGCAGGACAGCGACAGGGCACTATGGCTACACCTTC. The chain couples TRBV7-2 to TRBJ1-2; 7 bases agree with TRBD1. V lost 6 bases and J lost 3; bases outside the gene matches: 7. The CDR3 loop spans 14 amino acids. Looked up from germline, CDR1 is SGHTA and CDR2 is FQGNSA.

V is TRBV18 and J is TRBJ2-7, with 8 bases identical to TRBD1. The CDR3 sequence is 17 residues long. The germline V gene encodes CDR1 KGHSH and CDR2 LQKENI. J lost 2 bases, V lost 4 bases, and 13 bases had no gene match. The CDR3: CASSLWGQGAQTYEQYF. Here the CDR3 DNA reads TGTGCCAGCTCACTCTGGGGCCAGGGGGCGCAAACCTACGAGCAGTACTTC.

V and J are TRBV7-8 and TRBJ2-5, with D tentatively TRBD2 (5 bases). Germline CDR1 is SGHVS and CDR2 is FQNEAQ. This CDR3 spans 14 amino acids. V gave up 2 bases and J gave up 3 bases, with 10 bases separating them. CDR3 bases: TGTGCCAGCAGCTTATCCTCGGGGAAAGAGACCCAGTACTTC. Residues: CASSLSSGKETQYF.

V and J are TRBV6-5 and TRBJ1-3, with D tentatively TRBD1 (5 bases). V was clipped by 2 bases and J by 0 bases, with 11 bases between them. CDR1 is MNHEY, CDR2 SVGAGI, per germline. The CDR3 has 16 amino acids. The CDR3 protein is CASSYGGASSGNTIYF. The CDR3 DNA is TGTGCCAGCAGTTACGGTGGGGCGAGCTCTGGAAACACCATATATTTT.

The chain couples TRBV6-5 to TRBJ1-1; perhaps TRBD1 as D (5 bases). The CDR3 is made up of 13 amino acids. V was clipped by 4 bases and J by 8 bases, with 14 bases between them. Per the germline V gene, CDR1 is MNHEY and CDR2 is SVGAGI. CDR3 DNA sequence: TGTGCCAGCAGTTCACAGGTTCCTCTGGAAGCTTTCTTT. It encodes CASSSQVPLEAFF.

In this sample, this clone turned up once. V usage is TRBV7-8 and J usage is TRBJ1-5; 7 bases fit TRBD1. V shed 1 base and J 6 bases; nucleotides not matched to a gene: 6. From germline, CDR1 is SGHVS and CDR2 FQNEAQ. The CDR3 length is 15 residues. The CDR3 DNA reads TGTGCCAGCAGCTTAGGGGAACAGGGGACTCAGCCCCAGCATTTT. Its protein product is CASSLGEQGTQPQHF.

V and J are TRBV19 and TRBJ2-3; 9 bases are shared with TRBD1. J was trimmed by 3 bases and V by 8 bases; bases with no gene match: 6. This CDR3 comprises 14 residues. Germline CDR1 is LNHDA and CDR2 is SQIVND (reference sequence). The CDR3 spells CASSGTGLTDTQYF. CDR3 sequence (DNA): TGTGCCAGTTCCGGGACAGGGCTAACAGATACGCAGTATTTT.

This chain uses TRBV18 with TRBJ1-5; weak D call: TRBD1 (5 bases). Germline lookup yields CDR1 KGHSH and CDR2 LQKENI. The ends were cut back, 6 bases at V and 5 bases at J, with 11 bases in the middle. The CDR3 covers 13 residues. CDR3 nucleotide sequence: TGTGCCAGCTCTTTGGAGGGGTATCAGCCCCAGCATTTT. Translating gives CASSLEGYQPQHF.

This clone occurred once. J is TRBJ2-2 and V is TRBV7-9, with 8 bases that match TRBD2. The trim removed 3 bases at V and 5 bases at J, leaving 5 bases unmatched. Germline assignment: CDR1 SEHNR and CDR2 FQNEAQ (reference sequence). This CDR3 is built from 15 residues. CDR3 amino acids: CASSLNSGVTGELFF. CDR3 nucleotides: TGTGCCAGCAGCTTGAATAGCGGGGTTACCGGGGAGCTGTTTTTT.

The CDR3 here is CASSSGGQGAKNYGYTF. The DNA of the CDR3 is TGTGCCAGCAGCTCAGGAGGGCAGGGGGCCAAAAACTATGGCTACACCTTC. This chain uses TRBV11-2 with TRBJ1-2, with 8 bases fitting TRBD1. This CDR3 comprises 17 residues. Trimming removed 4 bases from V and 2 bases from J; junction bases left unmatched: 12. Germline CDR1 and CDR2: SGHAT and FQNNGV.

The chain joins TRBV19 to TRBJ2-7; 9 positions match TRBD2. This CDR3 is 14 amino acids long. V dropped 3 bases and J dropped 2; count of bases not matched to a gene: 2. Per germline, CDR1 LNHDA and CDR2 SQIVND (reference sequence). CDR3 DNA sequence: TGTGCCAGTAGTATGCTAGCGGGGACCTACGAGCAGTACTTC. This encodes CASSMLAGTYEQYF.

The chain combines TRBV11-2 with TRBJ1-2; 8 bases line up with TRBD1. This CDR3 region has 15 residues. Germline values: CDR1 SGHAT, CDR2 FQNNGV. V shed 5 bases and J 0 bases; nucleotides not matched to a gene: 5. The CDR3 DNA sequence: TGTGCCAGCAGCCGACCGGACAGGGCTAACTATGGCTACACCTTC. This gives the protein CASSRPDRANYGYTF.

This chain joins TRBV7-9 and TRBJ1-3; 8 bases line up with TRBD1. The germline CDR1 and CDR2 sequences are SEHNR and FQNEAQ (reference sequence). The CDR3 runs 19 residues. V dropped 4 bases and J dropped 0; count of bases not matched to a gene: 14. The CDR3 nucleotides read TGTGCCAGCAGCTCTACGGCTCAGGGGGCCCATCGCTCTGGAAACACCATATATTTT. Encoded protein: CASSSTAQGAHRSGNTIYF.

The V call is TRBV2, the J call TRBJ2-7, with 11 bases fitting TRBD2. With V trimmed by 5 bases and J by 2 bases, 8 bases remained unmatched. This CDR3 is built from 16 residues. CDR1 and CDR2 (germline): SNHLY, FYNNEI. Written as DNA, the CDR3 is TGTGCCAGCAGTTCCTATCTAGCGGGGGGCACCTACGAGCAGTACTTC. Translation: CASSSYLAGGTYEQYF. Using reference TRBV2 and TRBJ2-7 for the parts outside the CDR3, the full variable domain is EPEVTQTPSHQVTQMGQEVILRCVPISNHLYFYWYRQILGQKVEFLVSFYNNEISEKSEIFDDQFSVERPDGSNFTLKIRSTKLEDSAMYFCASSSYLAGGTYEQYFGPGTRLTVT.

The chain joins TRBV19 to TRBJ2-7; maybe TRBD1 (6 bases). This CDR3 has 14 residues. The V and J ends lost 3 bases and 5 bases respectively, with 14 bases between them. CDR1 is LNHDA, CDR2 SQIVND, per germline (reference sequence). The DNA of the CDR3 is TGTGCCAGTAGTATCAGGGGTCCGGGGAACGAGCAGTACTTC. Translated, it gives CASSIRGPGNEQYF.

This rearrangement joins TRBV19 to TRBJ1-1, with TRBD1 as a possible D gene (5 bases). Germline V gives CDR1 LNHDA, CDR2 SQIVND (reference sequence). CDR3 length: 14 amino acids. Trimming removed 2 bases at V and 4 bases at J, with 11 bases between. The CDR3 sequence: CASSIRQGITEAFF. As DNA, the CDR3 is TGTGCCAGTAGTATACGGCAGGGAATCACTGAAGCTTTCTTT.

The rearrangement joins TRBV6-1 to TRBJ1-5; 7 bases map to TRBD1. The CDR3 has 15 amino acids. Losses at the gene ends were 7 bases for V and 0 bases for J; bases not matched to a gene: 6. CDR1 MNHNS and CDR2 SASEGT come from the germline V gene. The CDR3 sequence: CASITGVHSNQPQHF. The CDR3 DNA follows: TGTGCCAGCATAACAGGGGTCCATAGCAATCAGCCCCAGCATTTT.